The present T cell receptor beta chain was sequenced within a study of OX40 agonist ivuxolimab in advanced cancers. From germline, CDR1 is SGHDN and CDR2 FVKESK. This CDR3 has 17 amino acids. V lost 1 base and J 0 bases, leaving 13 bases between the germline ends. Generated by immunoSEQ multiplex PCR, the TCRdb table keeps only in-frame clones and is missing some. In the table there are roughly 49,000 clones, approximately 90% of which are singletons. V and J are TRBV14 and TRBJ2-1, with D unclear. This clonotype originated in an adult with an advanced solid tumor such as melanoma, head and neck, liver or kidney cancer. The source material was CD4+ or CD8+ T cells sorted from blood, sampled in a trial of the OX40 agonist ivuxolimab. The CDR3 DNA sequence: TGTGCCAGCAGCCAAGTGTTTAACCCTACCTCCTACAATGAGCAGTTCTTC. Translated: CASSQVFNPTSYNEQFF.